Listed below are T cell receptor beta chains from one sample, sequenced in a study of glioma-infiltrating T cells after dendritic cell vaccination. TCRdb keeps only in-frame clones here, not all; method: immunoSEQ multiplex PCR. The sample carries around 100,000 clones, 83% recorded once. The specimen was blood, collected after dendritic cell vaccination. The receptor set was obtained from a human donor with glioblastoma. The CDR3 runs from the conserved cysteine through the conserved F or W. Each record gives: clone size, D gene, V gene, J gene, CDR3 length, CDR3 protein, CDR3 DNA. A D gene is named only where the DNA matches it firmly. Clone size is shown for a subset of rows, as once, few, many or a class of expanded clone.

>once|-|TRBV7-2|TRBJ1-2|15
CASSGKAGTPYGYTF
TGTGCCAGCAGCGGTAAGGCCGGGACACCTTATGGCTACACCTTC
>-|-|TRBV6-5|TRBJ2-7|14
CASSYFGGDAEQYF
TGTGCCAGCAGTTACTTCGGAGGTGACGCCGAGCAGTACTTC
>-|-|TRBV5-8|TRBJ1-5|14
CASSLVGPYQPQHF
TGTGCCAGCAGCTTGGTGGGGCCCTATCAGCCCCAGCATTTT
>-|-|TRBV2|TRBJ1-2|12
CASSEQGYGYTF
TGTGCCAGCAGTGAACAGGGGTATGGCTACACCTTC
>-|-|TRBV5-8|TRBJ2-2|16
CASSLWAYLDTGELFF
TGTGCCAGCAGCTTATGGGCGTACTTGGATACCGGGGAGCTGTTTTTT
>-|TRBD1|TRBV29-1|TRBJ1-1|13
CSVQQGASTEAFF
TGCAGCGTCCAACAGGGGGCGAGCACTGAAGCTTTCTTT
>once|-|TRBV7-8|TRBJ1-1|13
CASSLPQNTEAFF
TGTGCCAGCAGCTTACCCCAGAACACTGAAGCTTTCTTT
>-|TRBD1|TRBV7-2|TRBJ1-2|16
CASSPGRRDRGYGYTF
TGTGCCAGCAGCCCCGGTCGTCGGGACAGGGGATATGGCTACACCTTC
>once|TRBD1|TRBV27|TRBJ2-5|15
CASSPGTESGETQYF
TGTGCCAGCAGTCCCGGGACAGAGTCGGGAGAGACCCAGTACTTC
>-|-|TRBV13|TRBJ2-2|16
CASSLAGTINTGELFF
TGTGCCAGCAGCTTAGCGGGTACGATCAACACCGGGGAGCTGTTTTTT
>-|TRBD1|TRBV2|TRBJ2-5|14
CASMTDRAQETQYF
TGTGCCAGCATGACGGACAGGGCTCAAGAGACCCAGTACTTC
>-|-|TRBV29-1|TRBJ2-7|11
CSVRGWGEQYF
TGCAGCGTCCGGGGGTGGGGCGAGCAGTACTTC
>-|-|TRBV7-2|TRBJ1-2|14
CASSPGETNYGYTF
TGTGCCAGCAGCCCCGGGGAAACTAACTATGGCTACACCTTC
>-|-|TRBV4-2|TRBJ2-5|14
CASSRQALQETQYF
TGTGCCAGCAGCCGTCAGGCACTTCAAGAGACCCAGTACTTC
>-|-|TRBV5-6|TRBJ1-5|13
CASSPGRNQPQHF
TGTGCCAGCAGCCCAGGCCGCAATCAGCCCCAGCATTTT
>-|-|TRBV5-1|TRBJ1-5|14
CASSPDSSNQPQHF
TGCGCCAGCAGCCCCGACAGTAGCAATCAGCCCCAGCATTTT
>-|-|TRBV27|TRBJ1-1|14
CASSINRELIEAFF
TGTGCCAGCAGTATTAACAGGGAATTGATTGAAGCTTTCTTT
>-|-|TRBV4-2|TRBJ1-1|14
CASSQDEQDTEAFF
TGTGCCAGCAGCCAAGATGAACAGGACACTGAAGCTTTCTTT
>-|-|TRBV19|TRBJ2-1|13
CASIGQTRREQFF
TGTGCCAGTATTGGACAGACGAGACGCGAGCAGTTCTTC
>-|TRBD2|TRBV7-3|TRBJ2-2|18
CASSFPRSGGTNTGELFF
TGTGCCAGCAGCTTTCCGAGGAGCGGGGGTACGAACACCGGGGAGCTGTTTTTT
>-|TRBD1|TRBV7-9|TRBJ2-7|13
CARDYPTGGEQYF
TGTGCCAGAGATTACCCGACAGGGGGCGAGCAGTACTTC
>-|-|TRBV29-1|TRBJ1-1|15
CSVAGLRAAQTEAFF
TGCAGCGTTGCTGGTCTCAGGGCAGCTCAAACTGAAGCTTTCTTT
>-|TRBD2|TRBV19|TRBJ2-2|17
CASSILLVSGGTGELFF
TGTGCCAGTAGTATCTTACTAGTCAGCGGGGGTACCGGGGAGCTGTTTTTT
>-|TRBD2|TRBV6-5|TRBJ2-5|14
CASSPGLAKETQYF
TGTGCCAGCAGCCCCGGACTAGCGAAGGAGACCCAGTACTTC
>-|TRBD1|TRBV7-2|TRBJ1-2|14
CASSLGTGLDGYTF
TGTGCCAGCAGCTTAGGGACAGGGTTGGATGGCTACACCTTC
>-|-|TRBV15|TRBJ2-4|16
CATSRGTLGAKNIQYF
TGTGCCACCAGCAGAGGGACTTTGGGGGCCAAAAACATTCAGTACTTC
>once|-|TRBV5-1|TRBJ1-1|14
CASSLTTMNTEAFF
TGCGCCAGCAGCTTGACTACCATGAACACTGAAGCTTTCTTT
>once|-|TRBV21-1|TRBJ2-2|17
CASSKVGGTGSTGELFF
TGTGCCAGCAGCAAAGTAGGGGGAACGGGAAGTACCGGGGAGCTGTTTTTT
>-|-|TRBV5-6|TRBJ2-7|13
CASSTRQHYEQYF
TGTGCCAGCAGCACCAGACAGCACTACGAGCAGTACTTC
>-|-|TRBV19|TRBJ1-1|12
CASIPWAGAAFF
TGTGCCAGTATTCCCTGGGCGGGAGCTGCTTTCTTT
>-|-|TRBV4-3|TRBJ2-3|16
CASSQDTGENTDTQYF
TGCGCCAGCAGCCAAGATACGGGGGAAAACACAGATACGCAGTATTTT
>once|-|TRBV6-1|TRBJ2-7|15
CASSAGQVVLYEQYF
TGTGCCAGCAGTGCAGGGCAGGTGGTTCTATACGAGCAGTACTTC
>once|TRBD2|TRBV7-2|TRBJ2-5|15
CASSLNSGGAETQYF
TGTGCCAGCAGCTTGAATAGCGGGGGGGCGGAGACCCAGTACTTC
>few|-|TRBV7-6|TRBJ1-1|13
CASSYTANTEAFF
TGTGCCAGCAGCTATACAGCGAACACTGAAGCTTTCTTT
>once|-|TRBV5-6|TRBJ2-1|17
CASSFEPGVKLDNEQFF
TGTGCCAGCAGCTTTGAGCCGGGTGTAAAACTGGACAATGAGCAGTTCTTC
>-|TRBD1|TRBV6-6|TRBJ1-2|14
CASSYTQGGYGYTF
TGTGCCAGCAGTTACACACAGGGGGGGTACGGCTACACCTTC
>-|-|TRBV7-2|TRBJ1-4|14
CASSPVATNEKLFF
TGTGCCAGCAGCCCAGTCGCAACTAATGAAAAACTGTTTTTT
>-|TRBD1|TRBV9|TRBJ1-5|15
CASSAGQALGQPQHF
TGTGCCAGCAGCGCCGGACAGGCCTTAGGCCAGCCCCAGCATTTT
>once|TRBD1|TRBV30|TRBJ2-3|16
CAWGTGRGSFTDTQYF
TGTGCCTGGGGGACAGGTCGTGGATCCTTCACAGATACGCAGTATTTT
>-|TRBD2|TRBV5-4|TRBJ2-7|16
CASSFESGGALKEQYF
TGTGCCAGCAGCTTCGAAAGCGGGGGGGCCTTAAAAGAGCAGTACTTC
>-|TRBD1|TRBV19|TRBJ1-2|15
CASSPDRGIDYGYTF
TGTGCCAGTAGTCCCGACAGGGGGATCGACTATGGCTACACCTTC
>-|TRBD1|TRBV14|TRBJ1-3|14
CASSHGQGGNTIYF
TGTGCCAGCAGTCACGGACAGGGGGGAAACACCATATATTTT
>-|-|TRBV4-1|TRBJ2-7|14
CASSQAPQVLEQYF
TGCGCCAGCAGCCAAGCCCCCCAGGTACTCGAGCAGTACTTC
>once|TRBD1|TRBV5-6|TRBJ1-6|11
CASSRQGPLHF
TGTGCCAGCAGCCGACAGGGGCCCCTCCACTTT
>-|-|TRBV6-6|TRBJ1-1|13
CASTPGYYTEAFF
TGTGCCAGCACCCCGGGATATTACACTGAAGCTTTCTTT
>-|TRBD1|TRBV7-8|TRBJ1-1|15
CASSSTGALNTEAFF
TGTGCCAGCAGTTCCACAGGGGCCCTGAACACTGAAGCTTTCTTT
>-|TRBD2|TRBV4-1|TRBJ2-7|16
CASSQESGGARYEQYF
TGCGCCAGCAGCCAAGAAAGCGGGGGGGCCCGTTACGAGCAGTACTTC
>-|TRBD1|TRBV4-3|TRBJ2-2|16
CASSQDGQGAPGELFF
TGCGCCAGCAGCCAAGATGGACAGGGGGCGCCCGGGGAGCTGTTTTTT
>-|TRBD1|TRBV11-2|TRBJ2-7|15
CASSRDSSLPYEQYF
TGTGCCAGCAGCCGGGACAGTAGTTTACCCTACGAGCAGTACTTC
>-|-|TRBV10-3|TRBJ2-5|13
CAISDEYQETQYF
TGTGCCATCAGTGATGAGTACCAAGAGACCCAGTACTTC
>-|-|TRBV2|TRBJ2-2|13
CASRTIRGGELFF
TGTGCCAGCAGGACAATCAGGGGCGGGGAGCTGTTTTTT
>-|-|TRBV11-3|TRBJ2-1|13
CASSGQSYNEQFF
TGTGCCAGCAGCGGACAATCTTACAATGAGCAGTTCTTC
>-|-|TRBV19|TRBJ1-1|12
CASRTGLTEAFF
TGTGCCAGTCGAACAGGGCTGACTGAAGCTTTCTTT